The table lists the clone carrying this TCR beta chain with many counts. Its antigen is still unknown. This record comes from a study of glioma-infiltrating T cells. General observations from the study: Non-neoplastic patients had below-expected tissue-blood divergence, while all gliomas exceeded expectation. Very few CDR3 sequences were shared between tissue and blood.

Amplification of TCR alpha and beta CDR3 regions from RNA used iRepertoire nested multiplex PCR. Tissue mRNA or PBMC total RNA, roughly 100-400 ng, went into one-step reverse transcription and amplification. MiXCR, applied by TCRdb to the multiplex PCR reads, yields one record per CDR3 protein. The data hold 150,000 to 200,000 distinct CDR3 sequences, with about 32% observed a single time. Sequences were obtained from glioma tissue, nonneoplastic brain tissue, or PBMCs (not recorded which). The source of this sequence is a human donor with low-grade glioma or glioblastoma, undergoing nonglioma brain surgery, or in good health (not recorded which).

The CDR3 reads CASSPGQFEQYF. The CDR3, as DNA: TGTGCCAGTAGTCCGGGACAATTCGAGCAGTACTTC. The gene calls are TRBV19 and TRBJ2-7; D is perhaps TRBD1 (6 bases). Deletions cut 5 bases from V and 6 bases from J, with 11 bases between. The CDR3 extends over 12 amino acids. From germline, CDR1 is LNHDA and CDR2 SQIVND (reference sequence).